Each of the 26 T cell receptor beta chains below was sequenced from the same sample in a study of shared clonotypes between healthy human individuals. Profiled with immunoSEQ multiplex PCR; TCRdb holds only in-frame clones, not every one. This sample has roughly 2,500,000 clones, with 90% to 95% found just once. Material for sequencing was naive CD4+ T cells from PBMCs. Subset reported: CD45RA+ positively selected. The receptor set was obtained from a man between 18 and 35 years old in good health. Some clones in this sample may be carry-over from other donors' samples.

The V and J genes are TRBV28 and TRBJ1-5; the D gene is possibly TRBD1 (6 bases). Trimming shortened V by 6 bases and J by 5 bases, and 17 bases separated the two germline ends. The CDR3 is made up of 15 amino acids. CDR1 is MDHEN and CDR2 is SYDVKM in the germline V gene. In nucleotides, the CDR3 is TGTGCCAGCAGCAGTACAGGGACGGGGCATCAGCCCCAGCATTTT. This translates into CASSSTGTGHQPQHF.

For this clone: The same CDR3 arises from other DNA sequences in this sample as well. The V and J genes are TRBV6-5 and TRBJ2-1; 12 nucleotides line up with TRBD2. Germline trimming cut 0 bases from V and 7 bases from J; bases unmatched to any gene: 1. The length of the CDR3 is 15 residues. Looked up from germline, CDR1 is MNHEY and CDR2 is SVGAGI. Here the CDR3 reads CASSYSTSGRNEQFF. CDR3 DNA: TGTGCCAGCAGTTACTCGACTAGCGGGAGAAATGAGCAGTTCTTC.

This chain uses TRBV28 with TRBJ2-7; 8 nucleotides align to TRBD1. This CDR3 spans 15 amino acids. V trimming: 2 bases; J trimming: 6 bases; junction bases outside the gene matches: 9. Germline V gene data show CDR1 as MDHEN and CDR2 as SYDVKM. CDR3 loop: CASSLAGRGLSEQYF. The CDR3 region has the DNA TGTGCCAGCAGTTTAGCGGGCAGGGGGCTCAGCGAGCAGTACTTC. The whole variable domain, filled in from reference TRBV28 and TRBJ2-7, reads DVKVTQSSRYLVKRTGEKVFLECVQDMDHENMFWYRQDPGLGLRLIYFSYDVKMKEKGDIPEGYSVSREKKERFSLILESASTNQTSMYLCASSLAGRGLSEQYFGPGTRLTVT.

With respect to this clone: The sample holds other DNA sequences that translate to the same CDR3. The rearrangement links TRBV28 to TRBJ2-7; no reliable D call. The V gene's germline CDR1 is MDHEN and CDR2 SYDVKM. Trimming cost V 3 bases and J 4 bases, with 7 bases left between them. This CDR3 contains 12 residues. The CDR3 DNA reads TGTGCCAGCAGTTTGTTGGGTTACGAGCAGTACTTC. Its protein is CASSLLGYEQYF.

The genes are TRBV18 and TRBJ2-5; D gene uncertain. Trimming removed 6 bases at V and 4 bases at J, with 9 bases between. CDR3 length: 12 residues. CDR1 KGHSH and CDR2 LQKENI come from the germline V gene. In DNA form, the CDR3 reads TGTGCCAGCTCCCCAACGGTAGAGACCCAGTACTTC. Translation: CASSPTVETQYF.

This clone has a single count. The same CDR3 is also encoded by other DNA sequences in this sample. The J gene is TRBJ2-3, the V gene TRBV13; 11 nucleotides line up with TRBD2. V gave up 4 bases and J gave up 0 bases; unmatched junction bases: 3. This CDR3 has 16 residues. CDR1 is PRHDT, CDR2 FYEKMQ, per germline (reference sequence). Here the CDR3 reads CASSSRTSGSTDTQYF. As DNA, the CDR3 is TGTGCCAGCAGCTCCCGGACTAGCGGGAGCACAGATACGCAGTATTTT.

This chain connects TRBV5-1 to TRBJ2-1; D is unresolved. The CDR3 loop spans 15 amino acids. Trimming removed 4 bases from V and 0 bases from J, with 11 bases in between. From germline, CDR1 is SGHRS and CDR2 YFSETQ. The CDR3 reads CASSIDKSSYNEQFF. CDR3 nucleotides: TGCGCCAGCAGCATCGATAAGAGCTCCTACAATGAGCAGTTCTTC.

The chain is built from TRBV6-1 and TRBJ2-6; TRBD1 might be the D (5 bases). Germline CDR1 reads MNHNS; CDR2 reads SASEGT. The CDR3 has 15 residues. V lost 2 bases, J lost 1 base, and 6 bases lay in between. The CDR3: CASSEPGSGANVLTF. Written as DNA, the CDR3 is TGTGCCAGCAGTGAACCAGGGTCTGGGGCCAACGTCCTGACTTTC.

The chain joins TRBV27 to TRBJ2-2; no definite D call. This CDR3 region has 12 residues. V lost 8 bases and J lost 2, with 6 bases in between. In germline, CDR1 is MNHEY, CDR2 SMNVEV (reference sequence). CDR3 nucleotide sequence: TGTGCCAGCGGAACAAACACCGGGGAGCTGTTTTTT. It specifies CASGTNTGELFF.

The CDR3 coding sequence is TGTGCCAGCTCATCGCGAACCAACGACGAGCAGTACTTC. Its protein product is CASSSRTNDEQYF. J is TRBJ2-7 and V is TRBV18, with no clear D. The CDR3 has 13 residues. Per germline, CDR1 KGHSH and CDR2 LQKENI. V was cut by 5 bases and J by 5 bases, with 13 bases left in between.

The CDR3 protein is CASRSLGGRGTGELFF. CDR3 bases: TGTGCCAGCAGGAGCTTAGGCGGGAGGGGGACCGGGGAGCTGTTTTTT. The J gene is TRBJ2-2, the V gene TRBV11-2, with 9 positions matching TRBD2. There are 16 residues in the CDR3. Germline assignment: CDR1 SGHAT and CDR2 FQNNGV. V dropped 6 bases and J dropped 5; count of bases not matched to a gene: 10.

The chain has TRBV6-1 and TRBJ1-4, with D uncertain. The germline CDR1 and CDR2 sequences are MNHNS and SASEGT. The V gene lost 2 bases and the J gene lost 8 bases, with 12 bases spanning the gap. The CDR3 sequence is 14 residues long. CDR3 amino acids: CASSEFREREKLFF. The CDR3 coding sequence is TGTGCCAGCAGTGAATTCAGAGAACGGGAAAAACTGTTTTTT.

The chain uses TRBV10-1 and TRBJ2-1; 7 nucleotides agree with TRBD1. The CDR3 has 16 residues. CDR1 WNHNN and CDR2 SYGVQD come from the germline V gene (reference sequence). Trimming removed 5 bases from V and 3 bases from J; junction bases left unmatched: 10. The CDR3 nucleotides are TGCGCCAGCAGTACCGGGACAGCTGATCACTACAATGAGCAGTTCTTC. Amino acid sequence: CASSTGTADHYNEQFF.

V gene TRBV5-1 combines with J gene TRBJ2-4, with a possible D match to TRBD1 (6 bases). The length of the CDR3 is 14 residues. CDR1 is SGHRS and CDR2 is YFSETQ in the germline V gene. Trimming removed 2 bases at V and 3 bases at J, with 9 bases between. The CDR3, as DNA: TGCGCCAGCAGCTTCGCACAGGGCAAAAACATTCAGTACTTC. Its translation is CASSFAQGKNIQYF.

The rearrangement joins TRBV28 to TRBJ2-3; possibly TRBD2 for D (6 bases). Germline CDR1 is MDHEN and CDR2 is SYDVKM. The CDR3 runs to 15 residues. Trimming removed 6 bases at V and 4 bases at J, with 17 bases between. CDR3 sequence (DNA): TGTGCCAGCAGCACGGGCGGGGTTGGAGCAGATACGCAGTATTTT. Protein sequence: CASSTGGVGADTQYF.

The V and J genes are TRBV29-1 and TRBJ2-1; D may match TRBD1 or TRBD2 (5 bases each). The CDR3 covers 14 residues. Germline V gives CDR1 SQVTM, CDR2 ANQGSEA. Trimming took off 4 bases at V and 3 bases at J, with 13 bases between the two ends. Here the CDR3 DNA reads TGCAGCGTTGTGGAAGGGACCCACTACAATGAGCAGTTCTTC. This encodes CSVVEGTHYNEQFF.

This chain joins TRBV5-1 and TRBJ2-7; 7 bases are a match to TRBD2. The CDR3 contains 13 residues. The V segment lost 3 bases and the J segment 9 bases; nucleotides outside the gene matches: 9. Germline V CDR1 and CDR2: SGHRS, YFSETQ. The CDR3 nucleotides read TGCGCCAGCAGCTGGGAGTCCCCGGGGGGGCAGTACTTC. It is translated as CASSWESPGGQYF.

This clone came up once. The chain employs TRBV18 and TRBJ2-2; no reliable D call. V dropped 2 bases and J dropped 0 bases, with 7 bases sitting between them. The CDR3 runs 15 residues. Germline CDR1 and CDR2: KGHSH and LQKENI. As DNA, the CDR3 is TGTGCCAGCTCACCAGGGAATACGAACACCGGGGAGCTGTTTTTT. It yields the protein CASSPGNTNTGELFF.

The chain recombines TRBV7-9 with TRBJ2-3; 7 bases line up with TRBD1. The CDR3 has 14 amino acids. Germline CDR1 and CDR2: SEHNR and FQNEAQ (reference sequence). Unmatched junction bases numbered 4, after V lost 5 bases and J lost 2 bases. The CDR3 bases are TGTGCCAGCAGCCGAGGGACAGACACAGATACGCAGTATTTT. It is translated as CASSRGTDTDTQYF.

The chain is built from TRBV9 and TRBJ1-4; D ambiguous. The V end was cut by 2 bases, the J end by 7 bases, with 18 bases between. The CDR3 has 16 amino acids. Germline V gene sequence: CDR1 SGDLS, CDR2 YYNGEE. CDR3 residues: CASSVNPGRRGEKLFF. CDR3 DNA sequence: TGTGCCAGCAGCGTTAACCCGGGAAGGCGGGGTGAAAAACTGTTTTTT.

The CDR3 loop is CASSLGGQLETQYF. CDR3 bases: TGTGCCAGCAGCTTAGGGGGCCAGTTAGAGACCCAGTACTTC. The rearrangement uses TRBV11-3 and TRBJ2-5, with D possibly matching TRBD1 (5 bases). This CDR3 is 14 amino acids long. Germline lookup yields CDR1 SGHNT and CDR2 YENEEA. V lost 1 base and J 4 bases, leaving 10 bases between the germline ends.

As to this clone: Other DNA variants within this sample encode the same CDR3. J is TRBJ1-5 and V is TRBV2, with D unclear. The CDR3 consists of 11 residues. CDR1 is SNHLY, CDR2 FYNNEI, per germline. The ends were cut back, 6 bases at V and 5 bases at J, with 5 bases in the middle. For the CDR3, the DNA is TGTGCCAGCAGATTAGATCAGCCCCAGCATTTT. Protein sequence: CASRLDQPQHF.

This clone was detected only once. The chain carries TRBV19 and TRBJ2-1; D may be TRBD1 (5 bases). The CDR3 is made up of 15 amino acids. Germline assignment: CDR1 LNHDA and CDR2 SQIVND (reference sequence). Trimming shortened V by 7 bases and J by 1 base, and 14 bases separated the two germline ends. As DNA, the CDR3 is TGTGCCAGTACCCGGCGGCAGGGATCCTACAATGAGCAGTTCTTC. Translation: CASTRRQGSYNEQFF. Drawing the rest from reference TRBV19 and TRBJ2-1, the complete variable domain is DGGITQSPKYLFRKEGQNVTLSCEQNLNHDAMYWYRQDPGQGLRLIYYSQIVNDFQKGDIAEGYSVSREKKESFPLTVTSAQKNPTAFYLCASTRRQGSYNEQFFGPGTRLTVL.

The chain has TRBV11-3 and TRBJ1-3; possibly TRBD1 for D (6 bases). CDR1 is SGHNT, CDR2 YENEEA, per germline. The CDR3 is 15 amino acids. V was trimmed by 6 bases and J by 3 bases, leaving 15 bases between them. The CDR3 loop is CASRPTTGIGNTIYF. In DNA, the CDR3 is TGTGCCAGCAGGCCTACAACAGGGATTGGAAACACCATATATTTT.

Note on this clone: The same CDR3 arises from other DNA sequences in this sample as well. This chain links TRBV28 with TRBJ1-1; D gene uncertain. The V gene lost 2 bases and the J gene lost 4 bases, with 11 bases spanning the gap. Looked up from germline, CDR1 is MDHEN and CDR2 is SYDVKM. The CDR3 runs 14 residues. The CDR3 DNA reads as TGTGCCAGCAGTTTACAAGGGTTGGGCACTGAAGCTTTCTTT. It codes for CASSLQGLGTEAFF.

The chain couples TRBV14 to TRBJ2-7; D ambiguous. The CDR3 is 11 amino acids. The germline gives CDR1 SGHDN, CDR2 FVKESK. V was trimmed by 1 base and J by 6 bases, leaving 4 bases between them. The CDR3 nucleotides are TGTGCCAGCAGCCAAGCCACCGAGCAGTACTTC. Protein product: CASSQATEQYF.